This T cell receptor (beta chain) appears in the sequencing data of a study of CD8 T cells in ankylosing spondylitis. Overall study results and limits: Made up of eight highly homologous variants, a TCR beta motif appeared characteristic of ankylosing spondylitis blood. Prior work had noted some motif variants in reactive arthritis blood and synovial fluid. Those disease-linked clones were CD8+; they were also relatively rare in peripheral blood.

The germline CDR1 and CDR2 sequences are SNHLY and FYNNEI. CDR3 size: 16 residues. Trimming left V 4 bases short and J 0 bases short, with 13 bases between. By quantitative 5'-RACE with molecular barcodes, the TCR beta libraries were made. Each CDR3 protein gets one entry after TCRdb re-called the 5' RACE reads with MiXCR. Found here are fewer than 500,000 distinct CDR3 sequences, approximately 20% of them singletons; the top ten hold roughly 16%. Comments on this clonotype: Antigen specificity is unknown.

V is TRBV2 and J is TRBJ2-1; D uncertain. This sequence originates from a male donor with ankylosing spondylitis. Sequenced sample: blood, either unsorted or a sorted T cell fraction (not recorded which). CDR3 sequence: CASSAYATSSYNEQFF. In nucleotides, the CDR3 is TGTGCCAGCAGTGCCTACGCTACCAGCTCCTACAATGAGCAGTTCTTC. Variable domain in full (rest from reference TRBV2 and TRBJ2-1): EPEVTQTPSHQVTQMGQEVILRCVPISNHLYFYWYRQILGQKVEFLVSFYNNEISEKSEIFDDQFSVERPDGSNFTLKIRSTKLEDSAMYFCASSAYATSSYNEQFFGPGTRLTVL.